The source of this T cell receptor (beta chain) is a study of cytomegalovirus exposure and HLA in healthy donors. On the study more broadly: An analysis done earlier identified more than 100 million unique TCR beta sequences from approximately 180 million T cells.

Findings and caveats of the study: Among TCR beta chains, those listed as cytomegalovirus-associated numbered more than 150. Later work found most CMV-associated TCR beta chains apparently HLA-restricted.

With respect to this clone: Its antigen is as yet unknown.

The primer mix had 60 Vbeta and 13 Jbeta primers. Assay used: immunoSEQ multiplex PCR; TCRdb lists only in-frame clones, some missing. Here the sample spans over 110,000 clones, about four fifths being singletons. The clonotype comes from a woman aged 35 to 49 in good health and CMV-seropositive. Sequencing was performed on PBMCs.

CDR3: CASRRSARYEQFF. CDR3 DNA: TGTGCCAGCAGACGCAGCGCACGGTATGAGCAGTTCTTC. V gene TRBV11-2 combines with J gene TRBJ2-1, with D unclear. Germline V gene lookup returns CDR1 SGHAT and CDR2 FQNNGV. V lost 6 bases and J lost 8, with 14 bases in between. This CDR3 spans 13 amino acids.